This T cell receptor beta chain stems from a study of OX40 agonist ivuxolimab in advanced cancers. Turning to the study itself: The patients' treatment was ivuxolimab, an agonistic anti-OX40 (CD134) antibody. The study gave patients intravenous ivuxolimab at 0.01 to 10 mg/kg every 2 weeks.

As for this clone: The antigen is undetermined.

Sequencing was performed with immunoSEQ multiplex PCR; in TCRdb, only in-frame clones are kept and a portion is missing. The sample yields 35,000 to 45,000 clones, around 89% seen once. Regarding the study as a whole: Compared with CD4+, CD8+ T cells on average had more expanded clones. The 0.1-3.0 mg/kg partial responders had among the lowest clonal expansion.

Germline V lookup: CDR1 MGHRA, CDR2 YSYEKL. Trimming took 5 bases from V and 5 from J; bases not matched to a gene: 10. The CDR3 has 15 amino acids. The sequence came from an adult with an advanced solid tumor such as melanoma, head and neck, liver or kidney cancer. This rearrangement joins TRBV4-1 to TRBJ2-5, with 8 bases lining up with TRBD1. The sample in question was CD4+ or CD8+ T cells sorted from blood, obtained in a trial of the OX40 agonist ivuxolimab. CDR3 protein: CASSVGQGLMETQYF. CDR3 sequence (DNA): TGCGCCAGCAGCGTAGGACAGGGTTTAATGGAGACCCAGTACTTC.